This T cell receptor (beta chain) was found in a study of response to subunit inactivated influenza vaccine. Study-level findings and limits: Only a handful of new T cells, the authors suggested, are recruited with each seasonal influenza vaccination.

The germline CDR1 and CDR2 sequences are MNHEY and SMNVEV (reference sequence). The CDR3 loop spans 13 amino acids. J lost 2 bases, V lost 8 bases, and 6 bases had no gene match. A single record per CDR3 protein comes from TCRdb applying MiXCR to the RT-PCR reads. Here the sample spans fewer than 650,000 distinct CDR3 sequences, under 15% being singletons. This clonotype turned up a few times. Its matching antigen is unknown. The source material was PBMCs from blood, sampled around seven weeks after vaccination. This receptor was identified in a man between 50 and 59 years old who received an inactivated influenza vaccine. This sequence joins TRBV27 and TRBJ2-7; TRBD1 matches 7 bases. CDR3 residues: CASRSQGAYEQYF. CDR3 coding DNA: TGTGCCAGCCGTAGTCAGGGGGCCTACGAGCAGTACTTC.